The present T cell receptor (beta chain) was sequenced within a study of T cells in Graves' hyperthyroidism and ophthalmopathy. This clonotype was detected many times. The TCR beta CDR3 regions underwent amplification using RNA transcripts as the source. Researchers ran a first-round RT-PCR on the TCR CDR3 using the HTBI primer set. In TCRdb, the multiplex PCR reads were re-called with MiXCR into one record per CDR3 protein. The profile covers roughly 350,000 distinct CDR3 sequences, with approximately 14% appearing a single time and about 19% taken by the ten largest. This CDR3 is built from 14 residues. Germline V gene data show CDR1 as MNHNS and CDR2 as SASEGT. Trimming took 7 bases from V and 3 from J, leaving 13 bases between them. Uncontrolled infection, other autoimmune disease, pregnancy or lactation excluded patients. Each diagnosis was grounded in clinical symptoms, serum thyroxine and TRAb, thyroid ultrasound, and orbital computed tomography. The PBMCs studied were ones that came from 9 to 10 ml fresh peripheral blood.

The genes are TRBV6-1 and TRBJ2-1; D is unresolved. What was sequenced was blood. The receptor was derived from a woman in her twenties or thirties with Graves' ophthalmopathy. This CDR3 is CASTRQDLYNEQFF. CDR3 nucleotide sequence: TGTGCCAGCACCAGGCAGGATCTCTACAATGAGCAGTTCTTC.